This TCR beta chain was sequenced in a study of shared clonotypes between healthy human individuals. General study results and limits: Estimated richness was generally greater in naive than memory subsets. Despite large depth, rarefaction showed incomplete sorted-subset sequencing.

CD45RO-negative, CCR7-positively selected cells formed the naive CD8 fraction, excluding terminally differentiated effector memory CD45RA+ cells. All donors qualified as healthy HIV-negative adults and had experienced no recent acute infections or vaccinations. Regarding this clone: The antigen is unknown. This same CDR3 is encoded by further DNA sequences in the sample.

In replicate PCRs of sorted subsets, roughly 200 ng DNA, about 29,000 T cell genomes, was used. Only in-frame clones appear in the TCRdb table, and some are missing; sequencing was by immunoSEQ multiplex PCR. The top ten clones hold more than 0.95% of a sample with about 2 million clones, just under 95% of them seen once. The CDR3 spans 12 residues. Per germline, CDR1 SGHDT and CDR2 YYEEEE. V dropped 3 bases and J dropped 2 bases, with 5 bases sitting between them. What was sequenced was naive CD8+ T cells sorted from blood. This chain connects TRBV5-6 to TRBJ1-1; D gene uncertain. The origin of this receptor is a man aged 18 to 29 in good health. Here the CDR3 reads CASSSHNTEAFF. In nucleotides, the CDR3 is TGTGCCAGCAGCTCTCATAACACTGAAGCTTTCTTT.